These T cell receptor beta chains were read from a single sample in a study of cytomegalovirus exposure and HLA in healthy donors. Profiling relied on immunoSEQ multiplex PCR, and the TCRdb table lists in-frame clones only, not all of them. The sample contains 200,000 to 250,000 clones, 70% to 85% of which appear only once. Sequencing was performed on PBMCs. Source of these receptors: a male donor in good health and CMV-seronegative. CDR3s include the opening cysteine and the closing phenylalanine or tryptophan. A D gene is named only where the DNA matches it firmly. Clone size is given for some rows only: seen once, a few or many times, or a class if the clone is expanded.

V gene,D gene,clone size,J gene,CDR3 protein,CDR3 DNA
TRBV10-1,NA,NA,TRBJ2-7,CASKEAAGYEQYF,TGCGCCAGCAAGGAAGCTGCGGGATACGAGCAGTACTTC
TRBV6-1,TRBD1,once,TRBJ2-5,CAIARTGTFETQYF,TGTGCCATTGCCAGGACAGGGACCTTTGAGACCCAGTACTTC
TRBV9,TRBD2,once,TRBJ2-7,CASSASSGTSSYEQYF,TGTGCCAGCAGCGCGTCTAGCGGGACTTCGTCCTACGAGCAGTACTTC
TRBV2,NA,NA,TRBJ2-5,CASKLTSGYETQYF,TGTGCCAGCAAATTGACTAGTGGTTACGAGACCCAGTACTTC
TRBV6-5,NA,NA,TRBJ1-1,CASSHGANTEAFF,TGTGCCAGCAGCCATGGAGCAAACACTGAAGCTTTCTTT
TRBV28,NA,NA,TRBJ2-2,CASSPPGGTANTGELFF,TGTGCCAGCAGCCCCCCCGGCGGGACCGCGAACACCGGGGAGCTGTTTTTT
TRBV6-4,TRBD1,once,TRBJ2-3,CASRRDRAGTDTQYF,TGTGCCAGCAGGCGGGACAGGGCCGGCACAGATACGCAGTATTTT
TRBV15,NA,NA,TRBJ1-4,CATSREQLLTNEKLFF,TGTGCCACCAGCAGAGAACAGTTGCTAACTAATGAAAAACTGTTTTTT
TRBV5-1,TRBD1,once,TRBJ1-4,CASSLGQITTNEKLFF,TGCGCCAGCAGCCTGGGACAGATCACAACTAATGAAAAACTGTTTTTT
TRBV28,NA,NA,TRBJ1-1,CASSEPQGRGEAFF,TGTGCCAGCAGCGAACCGCAGGGTAGGGGTGAAGCTTTCTTT
TRBV4-1,TRBD2,few,TRBJ2-7,CASSQVLAGAYEQYF,TGCGCCAGCAGCCAAGTTCTAGCGGGGGCCTACGAGCAGTACTTC
TRBV6-1,NA,few,TRBJ2-7,CASSELGGIYEQYF,TGTGCCAGCAGTGAACTGGGCGGGATTTACGAGCAGTACTTC
TRBV28,NA,NA,TRBJ2-7,CASSLSGPNNYEQYF,TGTGCCAGCAGTTTATCAGGGCCCAACAACTACGAGCAGTACTTC
TRBV9,NA,NA,TRBJ2-1,CASSSHRGGLHEQFF,TGTGCCAGCAGCTCCCACAGGGGAGGTTTACATGAGCAGTTCTTC
TRBV7-3,TRBD2,NA,TRBJ2-3,CASSSTLGTSGRAVTNTQYF,TGTGCCAGCAGCTCTACCTTGGGGACTAGCGGGAGGGCCGTAACGAATACGCAGTATTTT
TRBV25-1,NA,NA,TRBJ2-5,CASSEMPQGHGRETQYF,TGTGCCAGCAGTGAAATGCCCCAGGGGCATGGCCGGGAGACCCAGTACTTC
TRBV6-5,NA,NA,TRBJ1-1,CASSYGQVNTEAFF,TGTGCCAGCAGTTACGGCCAGGTGAACACTGAAGCTTTCTTT
TRBV19,TRBD2,NA,TRBJ2-1,CASSPLAGASRGNEQFF,TGTGCCAGTAGTCCGCTAGCGGGAGCCTCTCGGGGGAATGAGCAGTTCTTC
TRBV5-1,TRBD2,NA,TRBJ2-5,CASSRTSEQETQYF,TGCGCCAGCAGCCGGACTAGCGAGCAAGAGACCCAGTACTTC
TRBV6-5,TRBD2,few,TRBJ2-7,CASSWTSGPYEQYF,TGTGCCAGCAGTTGGACTAGCGGGCCCTACGAGCAGTACTTC
TRBV7-9,TRBD1,NA,TRBJ1-5,CSSSSNRGRLPQHF,TGTTCCAGCAGCAGCAACAGGGGTCGGCTCCCCCAGCATTTT
TRBV6-5,NA,NA,TRBJ2-3,CASSSYSTDTQYF,TGTGCCAGCAGTTCCTATAGCACAGATACGCAGTATTTT
TRBV6-5,TRBD1,few,TRBJ2-2,CASSPRQGAGGELFF,TGTGCCAGCAGTCCCAGACAGGGGGCCGGCGGGGAGCTGTTTTTT
TRBV19,NA,NA,TRBJ1-2,CASSEHRANYGYTF,TGTGCCAGTAGCGAGCACAGGGCTAACTATGGCTACACCTTC
TRBV6-1,NA,NA,TRBJ2-2,CASAPGWGAGELFF,TGTGCCAGCGCCCCCGGGTGGGGGGCCGGGGAGCTGTTTTTT
TRBV6-1,TRBD1,NA,TRBJ1-1,CASSGTGGTEAFF,TGTGCCAGCAGTGGGACAGGGGGAACTGAAGCTTTCTTT
TRBV5-1,TRBD2,NA,TRBJ2-1,CASSLVLGRARNEQFF,TGCGCCAGCAGCTTGGTTCTTGGGAGGGCGAGAAATGAGCAGTTCTTC
TRBV9,NA,NA,TRBJ2-3,CASSVATERTQYF,TGTGCCAGCAGCGTAGCTACCGAGCGTACGCAGTATTTT
TRBV5-1,TRBD2,NA,TRBJ2-7,CASSHLGTSGNYEQYF,TGCGCCAGCAGCCACCTCGGGACTAGCGGGAACTACGAGCAGTACTTC
TRBV5-1,NA,few,TRBJ1-3,CASSLGVSGNTIYF,TGCGCCAGCAGCTTGGGAGTCTCTGGAAACACCATATATTTT
TRBV7-3,TRBD2,once,TRBJ2-2,CASSLGGLAGNTGELFF,TGTGCCAGCAGCTTAGGGGGACTAGCGGGGAACACCGGGGAGCTGTTTTTT
TRBV19,TRBD1,NA,TRBJ1-2,CASNVQGANYGYTF,TGTGCCAGCAACGTACAGGGGGCGAACTATGGCTACACCTTC
TRBV19,NA,NA,TRBJ1-2,CASSIVSANYGYTF,TGTGCCAGTAGTATAGTGTCAGCTAACTATGGCTACACCTTC
TRBV28,TRBD2,NA,TRBJ2-7,CASRVSGVYEQYF,TGTGCCAGCAGGGTTAGCGGGGTGTACGAGCAGTACTTC
TRBV19,NA,few,TRBJ1-3,CASKRLSGNTIYF,TGTGCCAGTAAGCGCCTCTCTGGAAACACCATATATTTT
TRBV15,TRBD2,NA,TRBJ2-7,CATSPRGGRLAQYF,TGTGCCACCAGCCCCCGCGGGGGGCGGCTCGCCCAGTACTTC
TRBV7-7,TRBD2,NA,TRBJ2-5,CASSLTGLAGGKETQYF,TGTGCTAGCAGCTTAACGGGACTAGCGGGCGGAAAAGAGACCCAGTACTTC
TRBV18,TRBD1,NA,TRBJ1-4,CASSSGTGIGKEKLFF,TGTGCCAGCTCGTCCGGGACAGGGATTGGGAAGGAAAAACTGTTTTTT
TRBV28,TRBD2,NA,TRBJ2-5,CASSLDPSGIGSQETQYF,TGTGCCAGCAGTTTGGACCCAAGCGGGATCGGTAGCCAAGAGACCCAGTACTTC
TRBV5-1,NA,NA,TRBJ1-1,CASSLWDSDTEAFF,TGCGCCAGCAGCTTGTGGGACTCGGACACTGAAGCTTTCTTT
TRBV5-1,NA,once,TRBJ1-4,CASSWQDSRPTEKLFF,TGCGCCAGCAGCTGGCAGGACAGCAGACCTACTGAAAAACTGTTTTTT
TRBV7-9,NA,NA,TRBJ2-7,CSSSLAVHGYERSYEQYF,TGTTCCAGCAGCTTAGCGGTTCATGGATATGAGCGCTCCTACGAGCAGTACTTC
TRBV20-1,NA,NA,TRBJ2-7,CSARQRVEQYF,TGCAGTGCCAGACAGCGGGTCGAGCAGTACTTC
TRBV6-5,NA,NA,TRBJ2-5,CASIGSQETQYF,TGTGCCAGCATCGGGTCGCAAGAGACCCAGTACTTC
TRBV5-1,TRBD1,NA,TRBJ1-1,CASSLEGVGGADTEAFF,TGCGCCAGCAGCCTGGAGGGGGTAGGGGGCGCGGACACTGAAGCTTTCTTT
TRBV19,TRBD2,few,TRBJ2-7,CASRRAGTSGRPGEQYF,TGTGCCAGTAGAAGGGCCGGGACTAGCGGGAGGCCGGGGGAGCAGTACTTC
TRBV19,TRBD2,NA,TRBJ2-2,CASSEPTGGKVGELFF,TGTGCCAGTAGTGAACCTACGGGAGGAAAAGTCGGGGAGCTGTTTTTT
TRBV5-1,TRBD2,few,TRBJ2-7,CASRPAGTSGYEQYF,TGCGCCAGCAGGCCAGCCGGGACTAGCGGCTACGAGCAGTACTTC
TRBV25-1,TRBD2,NA,TRBJ2-3,CAPARLAGMGTQYF,TGTGCCCCTGCGAGGCTAGCGGGAATGGGTACGCAGTATTTT
TRBV6-5,NA,NA,TRBJ1-2,CASSYSGADNGYTF,TGTGCCAGCAGTTACTCAGGGGCAGACAATGGCTACACCTTC
TRBV2,TRBD2,NA,TRBJ2-1,CASSDRREEVGREQFF,TGTGCCAGCAGTGATCGTCGGGAGGAAGTAGGTAGAGAGCAGTTCTTC
TRBV21-1,NA,NA,TRBJ1-1,CASSKADDKNTEAFF,TGTGCCAGCAGCAAAGCTGACGACAAGAACACTGAAGCTTTCTTT
TRBV21-1,NA,few,TRBJ1-3,CASSKGTGKRVGGNTIYF,TGTGCCAGCAGCAAAGGAACCGGGAAGCGAGTGGGAGGAAACACCATATATTTT
TRBV9,TRBD2,NA,TRBJ2-5,CASSVAPGLATRETQYF,TGTGCCAGCAGCGTGGCACCGGGACTAGCGACGAGAGAGACCCAGTACTTC
TRBV7-2,TRBD1,NA,TRBJ1-3,CASSLRTGTGNTIYF,TGTGCCAGCAGCTTACGGACAGGGACAGGAAACACCATATATTTT
TRBV15,TRBD1,NA,TRBJ2-7,CATSRGGTGSYEQYF,TGTGCCACCAGCAGAGGCGGGACAGGATCCTACGAGCAGTACTTC
TRBV7-3,NA,NA,TRBJ2-2,CASSPTRAGTGELFF,TGTGCCAGCAGCCCAACTAGGGCAGGAACCGGGGAGCTGTTTTTT